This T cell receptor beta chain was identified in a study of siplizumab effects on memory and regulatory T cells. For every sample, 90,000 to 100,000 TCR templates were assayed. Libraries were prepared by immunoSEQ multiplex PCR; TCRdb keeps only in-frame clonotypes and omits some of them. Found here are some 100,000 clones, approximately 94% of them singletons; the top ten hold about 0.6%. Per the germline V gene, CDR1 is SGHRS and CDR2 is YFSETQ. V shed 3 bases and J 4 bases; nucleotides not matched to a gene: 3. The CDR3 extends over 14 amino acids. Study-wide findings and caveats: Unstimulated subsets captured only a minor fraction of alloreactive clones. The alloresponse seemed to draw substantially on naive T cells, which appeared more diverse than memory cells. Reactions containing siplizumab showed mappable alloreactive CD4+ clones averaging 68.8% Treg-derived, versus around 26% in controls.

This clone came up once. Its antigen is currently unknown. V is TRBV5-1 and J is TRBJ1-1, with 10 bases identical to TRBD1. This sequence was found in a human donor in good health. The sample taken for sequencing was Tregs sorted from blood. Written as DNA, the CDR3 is TGCGCCAGCAGCTCTAGGACAGGGGGCACTGAAGCTTTCTTT. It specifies CASSSRTGGTEAFF.